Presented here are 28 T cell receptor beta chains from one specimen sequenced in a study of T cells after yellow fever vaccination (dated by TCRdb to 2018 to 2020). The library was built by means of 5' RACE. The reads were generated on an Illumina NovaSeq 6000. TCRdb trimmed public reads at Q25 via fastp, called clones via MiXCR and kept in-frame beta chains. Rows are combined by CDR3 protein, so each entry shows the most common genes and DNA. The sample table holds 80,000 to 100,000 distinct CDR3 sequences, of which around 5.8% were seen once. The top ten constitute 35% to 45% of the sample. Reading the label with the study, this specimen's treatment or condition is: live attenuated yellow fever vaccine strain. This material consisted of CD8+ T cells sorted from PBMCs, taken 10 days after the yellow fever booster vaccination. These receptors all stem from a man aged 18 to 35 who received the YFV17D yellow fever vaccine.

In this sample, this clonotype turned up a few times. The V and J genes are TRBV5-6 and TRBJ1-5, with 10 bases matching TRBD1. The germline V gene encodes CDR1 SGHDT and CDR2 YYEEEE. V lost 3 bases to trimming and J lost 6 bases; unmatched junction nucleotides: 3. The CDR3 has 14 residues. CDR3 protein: CASSWGTGVQPQHF. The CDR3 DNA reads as TGTGCCAGCAGCTGGGGGACAGGGGTTCAGCCCCAGCATTTT. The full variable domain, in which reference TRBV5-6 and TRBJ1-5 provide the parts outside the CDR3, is DAGVTQSPTHLIKTRGQQVTLRCSPKSGHDTVSWYQQALGQGPQFIFQYYEEEERQRGNFPDRFSGHQFPNYSSELNVNALLLGDSALYLCASSWGTGVQPQHFGDGTRLSIL.

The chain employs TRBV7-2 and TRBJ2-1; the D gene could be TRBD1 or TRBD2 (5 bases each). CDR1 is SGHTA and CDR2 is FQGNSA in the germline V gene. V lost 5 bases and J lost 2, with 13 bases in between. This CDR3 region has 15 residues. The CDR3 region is CASSPFGAPYNEQFF. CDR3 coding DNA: TGTGCCAGCAGCCCTTTCGGGGCTCCCTACAATGAGCAGTTCTTC.

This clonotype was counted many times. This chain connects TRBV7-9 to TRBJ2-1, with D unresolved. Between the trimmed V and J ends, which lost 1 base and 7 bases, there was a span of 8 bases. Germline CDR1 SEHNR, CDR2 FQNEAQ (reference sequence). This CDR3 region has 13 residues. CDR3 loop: CASSLVGANEQFF. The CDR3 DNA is TGTGCCAGCAGCTTAGTTGGTGCGAATGAGCAGTTCTTC.

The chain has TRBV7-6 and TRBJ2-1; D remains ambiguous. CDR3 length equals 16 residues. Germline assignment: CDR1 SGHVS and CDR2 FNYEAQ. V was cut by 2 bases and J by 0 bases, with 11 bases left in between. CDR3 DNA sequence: TGTGCCAGCAGCTTAAGTAGTTGGCGCTCCTACAATGAGCAGTTCTTC. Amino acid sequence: CASSLSSWRSYNEQFF.

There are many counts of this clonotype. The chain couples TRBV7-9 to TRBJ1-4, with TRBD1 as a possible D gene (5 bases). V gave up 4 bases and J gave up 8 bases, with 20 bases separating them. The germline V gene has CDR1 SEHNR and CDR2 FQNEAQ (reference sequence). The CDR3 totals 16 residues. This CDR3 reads CASSSTEGVFGEKLFF. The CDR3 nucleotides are TGTGCCAGCAGCTCGACAGAAGGGGTCTTTGGCGAAAAACTGTTTTTT. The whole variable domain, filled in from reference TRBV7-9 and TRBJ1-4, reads DTGVSQNPRHKITKRGQNVTFRCDPISEHNRLYWYRQTLGQGPEFLTYFQNEAQLEKSRLLSDRFSAERPKGSFSTLEIQRTEQGDSAMYLCASSSTEGVFGEKLFFGSGTQLSVL.

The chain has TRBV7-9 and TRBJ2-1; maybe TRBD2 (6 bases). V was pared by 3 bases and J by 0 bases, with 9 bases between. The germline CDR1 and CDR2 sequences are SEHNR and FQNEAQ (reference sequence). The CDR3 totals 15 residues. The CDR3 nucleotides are TGTGCCAGCAGCTTCCGGGGGAGCTCCTACAATGAGCAGTTCTTC. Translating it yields CASSFRGSSYNEQFF.

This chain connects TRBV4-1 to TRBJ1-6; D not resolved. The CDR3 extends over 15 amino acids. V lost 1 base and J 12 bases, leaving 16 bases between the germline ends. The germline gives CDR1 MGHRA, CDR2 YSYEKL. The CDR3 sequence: CASSQAAGDSRPLHF. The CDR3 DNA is TGCGCCAGCAGCCAAGCAGCGGGAGACTCCCGACCCCTCCACTTT.

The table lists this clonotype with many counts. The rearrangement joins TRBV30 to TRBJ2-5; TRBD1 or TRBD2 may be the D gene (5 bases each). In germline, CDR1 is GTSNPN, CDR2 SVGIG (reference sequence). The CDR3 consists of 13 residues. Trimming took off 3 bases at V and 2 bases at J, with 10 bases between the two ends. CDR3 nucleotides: TGTGCCTGGAGCGGGACGGTTCAAGAGACCCAGTACTTC. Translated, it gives CAWSGTVQETQYF.

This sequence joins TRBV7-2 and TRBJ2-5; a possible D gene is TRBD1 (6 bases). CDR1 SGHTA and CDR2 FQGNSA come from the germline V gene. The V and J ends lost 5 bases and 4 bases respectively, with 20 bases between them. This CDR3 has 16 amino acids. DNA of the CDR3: TGTGCCAGCAGCCTTGCCCCAGGACAGTCTTTAGAGACCCAGTACTTC. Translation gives CASSLAPGQSLETQYF.

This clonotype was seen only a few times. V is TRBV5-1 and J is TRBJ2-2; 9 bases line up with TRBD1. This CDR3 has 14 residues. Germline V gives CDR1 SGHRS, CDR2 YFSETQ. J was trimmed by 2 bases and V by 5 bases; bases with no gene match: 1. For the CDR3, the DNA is TGCGCCAGCAGACAGGGGGCCAACACCGGGGAGCTGTTTTTT. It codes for CASRQGANTGELFF.

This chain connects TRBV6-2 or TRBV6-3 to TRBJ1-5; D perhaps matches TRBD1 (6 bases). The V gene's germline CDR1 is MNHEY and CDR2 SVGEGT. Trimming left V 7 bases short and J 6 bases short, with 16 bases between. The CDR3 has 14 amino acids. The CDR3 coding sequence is TGTGCCAGCACCTCAGGCGCAGGGGTTCAGCCCCAGCATTTT. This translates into CASTSGAGVQPQHF.

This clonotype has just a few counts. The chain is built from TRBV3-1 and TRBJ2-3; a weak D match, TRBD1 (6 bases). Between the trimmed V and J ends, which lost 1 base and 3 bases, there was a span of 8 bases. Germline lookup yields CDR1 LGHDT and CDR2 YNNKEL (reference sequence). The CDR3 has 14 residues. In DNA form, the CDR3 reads TGTGCCAGCAGCCAAGGTCAGGGGACAGATACGCAGTATTTT. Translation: CASSQGQGTDTQYF.

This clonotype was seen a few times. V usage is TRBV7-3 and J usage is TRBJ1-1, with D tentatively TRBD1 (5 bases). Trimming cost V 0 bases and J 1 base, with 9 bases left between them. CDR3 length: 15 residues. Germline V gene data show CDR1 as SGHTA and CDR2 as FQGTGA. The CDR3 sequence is CASSLTGAKNTEAFF. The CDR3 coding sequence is TGTGCCAGCAGCTTAACAGGGGCCAAGAACACTGAAGCTTTCTTT.

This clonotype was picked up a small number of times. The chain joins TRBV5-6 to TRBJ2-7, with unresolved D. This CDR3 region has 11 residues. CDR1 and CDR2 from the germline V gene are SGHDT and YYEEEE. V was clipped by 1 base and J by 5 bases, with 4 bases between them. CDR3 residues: CASSLIDEQYV. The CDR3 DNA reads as TGTGCCAGCAGCTTGATTGACGAGCAGTACGTC.

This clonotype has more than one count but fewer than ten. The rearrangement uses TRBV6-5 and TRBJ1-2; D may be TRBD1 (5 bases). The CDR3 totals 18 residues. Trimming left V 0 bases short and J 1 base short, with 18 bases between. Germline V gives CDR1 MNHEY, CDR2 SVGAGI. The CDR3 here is CASSYSMPLAGINYGYTF. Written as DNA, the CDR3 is TGTGCCAGCAGTTACTCGATGCCGTTGGCAGGGATTAACTATGGCTACACCTTC.

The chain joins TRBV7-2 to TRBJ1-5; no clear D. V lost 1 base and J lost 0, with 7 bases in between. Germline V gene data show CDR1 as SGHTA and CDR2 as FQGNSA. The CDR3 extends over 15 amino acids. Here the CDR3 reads CASSLVPNSNQPQHF. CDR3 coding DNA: TGTGCCAGCAGCTTAGTCCCAAATAGCAATCAGCCCCAGCATTTT.

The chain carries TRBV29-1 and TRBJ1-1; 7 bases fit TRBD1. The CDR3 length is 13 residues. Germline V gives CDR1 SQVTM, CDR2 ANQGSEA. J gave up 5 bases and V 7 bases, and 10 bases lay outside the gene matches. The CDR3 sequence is CSASHRGGTEAFF. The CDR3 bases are TGCAGCGCTTCCCACAGGGGAGGAACTGAAGCTTTCTTT. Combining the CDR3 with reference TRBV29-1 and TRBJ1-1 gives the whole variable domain SAVISQKPSRDICQRGTSLTIQCQVDSQVTMMFWYRQQPGQSLTLIATANQGSEATYESGFVIDKFPISRPNLTFSTLTVSNMSPEDSSIYLCSASHRGGTEAFFGQGTRLTVV.

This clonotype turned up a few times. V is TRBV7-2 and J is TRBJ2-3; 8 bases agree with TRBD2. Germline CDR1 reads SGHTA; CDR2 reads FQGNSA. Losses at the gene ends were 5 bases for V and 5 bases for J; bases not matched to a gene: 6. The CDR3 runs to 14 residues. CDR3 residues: CASSPAGGRDTQYF. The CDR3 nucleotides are TGTGCCAGCAGCCCGGCGGGGGGCAGAGATACGCAGTATTTT.

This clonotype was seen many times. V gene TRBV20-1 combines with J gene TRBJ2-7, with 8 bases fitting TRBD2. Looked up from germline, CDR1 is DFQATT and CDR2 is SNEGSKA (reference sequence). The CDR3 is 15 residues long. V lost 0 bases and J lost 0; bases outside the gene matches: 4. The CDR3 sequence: CSARDQAGASYEQYF. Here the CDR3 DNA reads TGCAGTGCTAGAGATCAAGCGGGGGCCTCCTACGAGCAGTACTTC.

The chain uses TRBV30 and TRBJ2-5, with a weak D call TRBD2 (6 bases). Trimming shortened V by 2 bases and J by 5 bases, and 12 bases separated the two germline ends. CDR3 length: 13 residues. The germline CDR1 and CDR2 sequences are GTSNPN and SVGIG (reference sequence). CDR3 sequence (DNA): TGTGCCTGGAGTAGCCGGGCGGGGGAGACCCAGTACTTC. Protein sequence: CAWSSRAGETQYF.

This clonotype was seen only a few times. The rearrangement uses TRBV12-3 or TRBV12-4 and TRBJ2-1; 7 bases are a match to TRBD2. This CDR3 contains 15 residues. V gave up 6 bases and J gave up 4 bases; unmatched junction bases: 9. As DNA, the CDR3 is TGTGCCAGCAGACCGCGCGGGGGACTATACAATGAGCAGTTCTTC. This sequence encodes CASRPRGGLYNEQFF.

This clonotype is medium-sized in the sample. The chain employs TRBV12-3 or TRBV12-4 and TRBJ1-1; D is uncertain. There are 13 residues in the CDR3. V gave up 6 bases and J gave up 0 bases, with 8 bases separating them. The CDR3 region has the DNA TGTGCCAGCAGGAAAAAAATGAACACTGAAGCTTTCTTT. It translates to CASRKKMNTEAFF.

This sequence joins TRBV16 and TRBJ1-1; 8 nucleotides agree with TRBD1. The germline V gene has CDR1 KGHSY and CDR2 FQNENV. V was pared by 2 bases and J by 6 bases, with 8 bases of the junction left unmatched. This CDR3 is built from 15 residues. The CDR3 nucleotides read TGTGCCAGCAGCCAAGTAGACAGGGGAGTATCTGAAGCTTTCTTT. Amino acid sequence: CASSQVDRGVSEAFF.

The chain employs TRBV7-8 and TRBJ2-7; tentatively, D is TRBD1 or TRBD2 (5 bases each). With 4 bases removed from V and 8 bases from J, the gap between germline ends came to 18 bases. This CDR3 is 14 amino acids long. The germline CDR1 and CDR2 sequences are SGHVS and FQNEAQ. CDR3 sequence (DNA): TGTGCCAGCAGCTGGGGTGGGGACGGCCAGCAGCAGTACTTC. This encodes CASSWGGDGQQQYF.

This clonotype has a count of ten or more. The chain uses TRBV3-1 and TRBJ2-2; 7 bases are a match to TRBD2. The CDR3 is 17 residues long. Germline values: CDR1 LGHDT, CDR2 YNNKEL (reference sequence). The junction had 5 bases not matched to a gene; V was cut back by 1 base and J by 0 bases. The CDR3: CASSQVLGLTNTGELFF. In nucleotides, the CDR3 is TGTGCCAGCAGCCAAGTCCTGGGACTAACGAACACCGGGGAGCTGTTTTTT. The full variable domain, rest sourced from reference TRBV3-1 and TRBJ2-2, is DTAVSQTPKYLVTQMGNDKSIKCEQNLGHDTMYWYKQDSKKFLKIMFSYNNKELIINETVPNRFSPKSPDKAHLNLHINSLELGDSAVYFCASSQVLGLTNTGELFFGEGSRLTVL.

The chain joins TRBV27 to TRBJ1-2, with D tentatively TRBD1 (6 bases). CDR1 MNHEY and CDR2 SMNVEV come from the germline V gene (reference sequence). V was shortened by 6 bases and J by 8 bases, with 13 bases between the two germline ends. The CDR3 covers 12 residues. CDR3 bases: TGTGCCAGCAGAACCAACAGGGAAGGCTACACCTTC. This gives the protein CASRTNREGYTF.

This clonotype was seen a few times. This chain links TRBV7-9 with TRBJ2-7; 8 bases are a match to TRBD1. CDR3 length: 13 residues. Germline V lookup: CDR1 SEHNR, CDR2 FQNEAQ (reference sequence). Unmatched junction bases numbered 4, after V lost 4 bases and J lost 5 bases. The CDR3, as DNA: TGTGCCAGCAGCTCAGGGGGCTGGAACGAGCAGTACGTC. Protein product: CASSSGGWNEQYV.

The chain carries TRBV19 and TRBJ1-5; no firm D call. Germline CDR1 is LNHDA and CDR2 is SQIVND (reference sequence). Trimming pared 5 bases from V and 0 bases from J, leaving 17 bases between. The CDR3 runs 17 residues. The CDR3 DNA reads TGTGCCAGTAGTCGGAATGCAGGCCGATATAGCAATCAGCCCCAGCATTTT. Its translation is CASSRNAGRYSNQPQHF.